This T cell receptor (beta chain) was profiled in a study of OX40 agonist ivuxolimab in advanced cancers. On the study more broadly: Prior checkpoint blockade (anti-PD-1, anti-PD-L1 or anti-CTLA-4) was permitted; 40% had it.

With 4 bases clipped from V and 0 bases from J, the junction kept 2 bases outside the gene matches. Germline V gene data show CDR1 as SGHRS and CDR2 as YFSETQ. The CDR3 is made up of 14 amino acids. Samples were taken at baseline and on day 1 of cycles 4 and 7. Study-wide points: Among some nonresponders, normalized T-cell clonal expansion was also low.

TCRdb keeps only in-frame clones here, not all; method: immunoSEQ multiplex PCR. This sample carries around 59,000 clones, around nine tenths of them seen once, and the ten largest clones take 0.85% to 1.4%. Concerning this clone: The antigen remains unidentified.

The rearrangement joins TRBV5-1 to TRBJ1-1, with TRBD1 matching over 8 bases. The sample in question was CD4+ or CD8+ T cells sorted from blood, obtained in a trial of the OX40 agonist ivuxolimab. The sequence came from an adult with an advanced solid tumor such as melanoma, head and neck, liver or kidney cancer. Here the CDR3 reads CASSKQGVNTEAFF. CDR3 DNA sequence: TGCGCCAGCAGCAAACAGGGGGTGAACACTGAAGCTTTCTTT.